The 25 T cell receptor beta chains below all came from one sample that was sequenced in a study of blood T cell repertoires in COVID-19. The table came from immunoSEQ multiplex PCR; TCRdb's copy has only in-frame clones and leaves some out. Of around 250,000 clones listed, approximately 82% are singletons. What was sequenced was peripheral blood. All receptors come from a man aged 25 to 45 who had recovered from COVID-19.

The chain joins TRBV29-1 to TRBJ2-2; D is possibly TRBD1 (6 bases). Trimming stripped 6 bases from V and 0 bases from J, with 11 bases between. Per the germline V gene, CDR1 is SQVTM and CDR2 is ANQGSEA. This CDR3 has 14 amino acids. The CDR3 is CSVTWTANTGELFF. The CDR3 DNA reads TGCAGCGTGACTTGGACAGCGAACACCGGGGAGCTGTTTTTT.

The V gene is TRBV6-2 or TRBV6-3, the J gene TRBJ2-7, with 9 bases fitting TRBD1. The germline V gene encodes CDR1 MNHEY and CDR2 SVGEGT. The CDR3 has 16 residues. The V segment lost 0 bases and the J segment 3 bases; nucleotides outside the gene matches: 6. CDR3 amino acids: CASSYSGTGRDYEQYV. The CDR3 coding sequence is TGTGCCAGCAGTTACTCTGGGACAGGGAGGGACTACGAGCAGTACGTC.

The CDR3 nucleotides read TGTGCCAGCTCATCCCGGGCAGGGGGCTACAATCAGCCCCAGCATTTT. The encoded protein is CASSSRAGGYNQPQHF. This chain uses TRBV18 with TRBJ1-5; the match to TRBD1 covers 8 bases. The CDR3 contains 16 residues. CDR1 KGHSH and CDR2 LQKENI come from the germline V gene. V shed 5 bases and J 3 bases; nucleotides not matched to a gene: 9.

The count of this clone is one. The chain is built from TRBV4-1 and TRBJ2-5; TRBD2 is a possible D gene (5 bases). The V gene lost 0 bases and the J gene lost 0 bases, with 8 bases spanning the gap. CDR3 length equals 15 residues. CDR1 MGHRA and CDR2 YSYEKL come from the germline V gene. The CDR3 nucleotides read TGCGCCAGCAGCCAAGAAGGCGGGTACCAAGAGACCCAGTACTTC. Translated: CASSQEGGYQETQYF.

This clone was observed a few times. The chain uses TRBV28 and TRBJ2-5; 8 nucleotides align to TRBD2. This CDR3 has 14 amino acids. The V gene end was trimmed by 5 bases and the J gene end by 7 bases; junction bases not matched to a gene: 9. Germline V gene sequence: CDR1 MDHEN, CDR2 SYDVKM. The CDR3 sequence is CASSAPGGGLTQYF. The CDR3 nucleotides read TGTGCCAGCAGTGCCCCCGGGGGGGGGTTGACCCAGTACTTC.

This chain joins TRBV7-9 and TRBJ1-1; TRBD1 agrees at 7 bases. Germline lookup yields CDR1 SEHNR and CDR2 FQNEAQ (reference sequence). V trimming: 5 bases; J trimming: 1 base; junction bases outside the gene matches: 4. This CDR3 is 14 amino acids long. This CDR3 is CASSLRGANTEAFF. CDR3 bases: TGTGCCAGCAGCCTCAGGGGGGCGAACACTGAAGCTTTCTTT.

There are a few counts of this clone. This chain uses TRBV19 with TRBJ2-1, with 8 bases aligning to TRBD2. CDR3 length equals 14 residues. The germline CDR1 and CDR2 sequences are LNHDA and SQIVND (reference sequence). V shed 1 base and J 9 bases; nucleotides not matched to a gene: 5. CDR3 region: CASSIVAGGGEQFF. The CDR3 bases are TGTGCCAGTAGTATAGTGGCGGGGGGAGGTGAGCAGTTCTTC.

The J gene is TRBJ2-7, the V gene TRBV12-3 or TRBV12-4; the D is unclear. Deletions cut 5 bases from V and 3 bases from J, with 5 bases between. This CDR3 comprises 11 residues. DNA for the CDR3: TGTGCCAGCAGTCGTAACTACGAGCAGTACTTC. Translating it yields CASSRNYEQYF.

This clone was recorded once. This rearrangement joins TRBV5-3 to TRBJ2-5; 7 bases match TRBD2. TRBV5-3 belongs to the ORF category, with a function that is uncertain. Germline trimming cut 4 bases from V and 1 base from J; bases unmatched to any gene: 13. The CDR3 covers 17 residues. The CDR3 region is CARSASSASGPQETQYF. Written as DNA, the CDR3 is TGTGCCAGAAGCGCCTCATCAGCTAGCGGACCCCAAGAGACCCAGTACTTC.

This chain connects TRBV19 to TRBJ1-5; D not resolved. V lost 4 bases and J lost 4, with 5 bases in between. The germline V gene encodes CDR1 LNHDA and CDR2 SQIVND (reference sequence). The CDR3 totals 12 residues. The CDR3 loop reads CASSTLNQPQHF. CDR3 nucleotide sequence: TGTGCCAGTAGTACTCTAAATCAGCCCCAGCATTTT.

V gene TRBV7-3 combines with J gene TRBJ2-2, with TRBD1 identical over 7 bases. Germline CDR1 and CDR2: SGHTA and FQGTGA. Trimming removed 4 bases from V and 0 bases from J; junction bases left unmatched: 5. CDR3 length equals 16 residues. CDR3 sequence: CASSSRTGANTGELFF. CDR3 DNA sequence: TGTGCCAGCAGCTCCCGGACAGGCGCGAACACCGGGGAGCTGTTTTTT.

V is TRBV7-6 and J is TRBJ2-3; TRBD2 matches at 8 bases. The CDR3 totals 12 residues. Per the germline V gene, CDR1 is SGHVS and CDR2 is FNYEAQ. The J segment lost 12 bases and the V segment lost 4 bases, leaving 6 bases of the junction unmatched. The CDR3 DNA is TGTGCCAGCAGCTCGGGGGGGCCTGCACAGTATTTT. It translates to CASSSGGPAQYF.

The rearrangement uses TRBV28 and TRBJ2-2; no reliable D call. CDR1 and CDR2 (germline): MDHEN, SYDVKM. V lost 7 bases to trimming and J lost 0 bases, with 15 bases between them. This CDR3 spans 16 amino acids. The CDR3 loop reads CASTLFSSANTGELFF. The CDR3, as DNA: TGTGCCAGCACCCTGTTCAGCAGCGCGAACACCGGGGAGCTGTTTTTT.

The V call is TRBV7-9, the J call TRBJ2-7, with D unresolved. Per germline, CDR1 SEHNR and CDR2 FQNEAQ (reference sequence). The V end lost 3 bases, the J end lost 1 base, and 13 bases lay between the germline ends. CDR3 length equals 15 residues. CDR3 nucleotide sequence: TGTGCCAGCAGCTTTATCGGAGATACTTCCTACGAGCAGTACTTC. Protein product: CASSFIGDTSYEQYF.

CDR3 region: CASSQDRVGGAFF. The CDR3 DNA reads as TGTGCCAGCAGCCAGGACAGGGTCGGTGGGGCTTTCTTT. V is TRBV14 and J is TRBJ1-1, with TRBD1 matching 8 bases. The length of the CDR3 is 13 residues. V lost 3 bases, J lost 11 bases, and 8 bases stayed unmatched. Germline V CDR1 and CDR2: SGHDN, FVKESK.

The chain employs TRBV6-4 and TRBJ2-3, with 11 bases fitting TRBD2. Germline loops: CDR1 MRHNA, CDR2 SNTAGT. The CDR3 totals 14 residues. The V segment lost 5 bases and the J segment 6 bases; nucleotides outside the gene matches: 4. This chain's CDR3 is CASSPSGGTDTQYF. For the CDR3, the DNA is TGTGCCAGCAGTCCTAGCGGGGGGACTGATACGCAGTATTTT.

The chain carries TRBV4-1 and TRBJ2-3; 7 bases agree with TRBD2. There are 19 residues in the CDR3. V lost 2 bases and J lost 1; bases outside the gene matches: 15. CDR1 and CDR2 from the germline V gene are MGHRA and YSYEKL. DNA of the CDR3: TGCGCCAGCAGCCAATCTGCAGGAGTCTTGGCGGGGGGCACAGATACGCAGTATTTT. Its translation: CASSQSAGVLAGGTDTQYF.

This clone was detected a few times. CDR3 coding DNA: TGTGCCACCAGCAGTCCCAGGGTTGTAAACCGGGGGGAGGATGGCTACACCTTC. Amino acids: CATSSPRVVNRGEDGYTF. The chain links TRBV15 to TRBJ1-2, with D possibly being TRBD1 (5 bases). This CDR3 spans 18 amino acids. V was pared by 3 bases and J by 6 bases, with 26 bases between. The V gene's germline CDR1 is LNHNV and CDR2 YYDKDF (reference sequence).

The V call is TRBV5-4, the J call TRBJ2-5, with TRBD1 matching 7 bases. The junction had 4 bases not matched to a gene; V was cut back by 4 bases and J by 4 bases. The germline V gene has CDR1 SGHNT and CDR2 YYREEE (reference sequence). The length of the CDR3 is 13 residues. CDR3 sequence: CASSHRDRETQYF. Here the CDR3 DNA reads TGTGCCAGCAGCCACCGGGACAGAGAGACCCAGTACTTC.

In regard to this clone: The sample carries other DNA sequences with the same CDR3. CDR3 nucleotides: TGTGCCAGCAGTTTCTCGGGCAATCAGCCCCAGCATTTT. Translation: CASSFSGNQPQHF. This chain connects TRBV12-3 or TRBV12-4 to TRBJ1-5; D unclear. Trimming removed 3 bases at V and 2 bases at J, with 5 bases between. This CDR3 is 13 amino acids long.

In this sample, this clone turned up a few times. The genes are TRBV13 and TRBJ1-1; maybe TRBD1 (6 bases). V lost 3 bases and J 1 base, leaving 12 bases between the germline ends. Germline CDR1 PRHDT, CDR2 FYEKMQ (reference sequence). There are 15 residues in the CDR3. The CDR3 DNA is TGTGCCAGCAGCTTGCAGGGACACACGAACACTGAAGCTTTCTTT. Translating it yields CASSLQGHTNTEAFF.

The chain combines TRBV11-2 with TRBJ2-5; 7 bases line up with TRBD1. This CDR3 contains 15 residues. Germline assignment: CDR1 SGHAT and CDR2 FQNNGV. The V segment lost 5 bases and the J segment 4 bases; nucleotides outside the gene matches: 10. This CDR3 reads CASSLGTATRETQYF. In DNA form, the CDR3 reads TGTGCCAGCAGCCTCGGGACAGCTACTAGAGAGACCCAGTACTTC. Supplemented by reference TRBV11-2 and TRBJ2-5, the full variable domain reads EAGVAQSPRYKIIEKRQSVAFWCNPISGHATLYWYQQILGQGPKLLIQFQNNGVVDDSQLPKDRFSAERLKGVDSTLKIQPAKLEDSAVYLCASSLGTATRETQYFGPGTRLLVL.

This clone was found once. The chain has TRBV28 and TRBJ2-7; tentatively, D is TRBD2 (7 bases). The germline CDR1 and CDR2 sequences are MDHEN and SYDVKM. The CDR3 extends over 15 amino acids. Trimming removed 4 bases at V and 4 bases at J, with 17 bases between. The CDR3 bases are TGTGCCAGCAGTTCCGTGGACGGGGGGCATTACGAGCAGTACGTC. This translates into CASSSVDGGHYEQYV.

The chain carries TRBV19 and TRBJ2-1, with 12 bases that match TRBD2. The CDR3 contains 15 residues. The ends lost 6 bases at V and 6 bases at J; junction bases unmatched: 6. The germline V gene has CDR1 LNHDA and CDR2 SQIVND (reference sequence). The CDR3 DNA is TGTGCCAGTAGGCAGGGACTAGCGGGTATCAATGAGCAGTTCTTC. Its translation is CASRQGLAGINEQFF.

The CDR3 DNA follows: TGTGCCAGCAGTTACTCTGGCTTGGCGAACACTGAAGCTTTCTTT. It is translated as CASSYSGLANTEAFF. V gene TRBV6-7 combines with J gene TRBJ1-1, with unresolved D. TRBV6-7 is known as an ORF, though its function is uncertain. V lost 0 bases and J 1 base, leaving 9 bases between the germline ends. This CDR3 is built from 15 residues.